Described below is a single T cell receptor beta chain sequence and its context. Between the trimmed V and J ends, which lost 4 bases and 5 bases, there was a span of 17 bases. Germline CDR1 LGHNA, CDR2 YSLEER. This CDR3 spans 15 amino acids. This sample was included in a study of blood T cell repertoires in COVID-19. The table came from immunoSEQ multiplex PCR; TCRdb's copy has only in-frame clones and leaves some out. The sample contains over 200,000 clones, approximately 86% of which appear only once. The chain joins TRBV4-3 to TRBJ1-2; D might be TRBD1 (5 bases). This TCR was recovered from a woman aged 30 to 39 who had recovered from COVID-19. The sample consisted of peripheral blood. CDR3 in DNA: TGCGCCAGCAGCCCCTCTGCAGGGATTGGATATGGCTACACCTTC. It specifies CASSPSAGIGYGYTF.